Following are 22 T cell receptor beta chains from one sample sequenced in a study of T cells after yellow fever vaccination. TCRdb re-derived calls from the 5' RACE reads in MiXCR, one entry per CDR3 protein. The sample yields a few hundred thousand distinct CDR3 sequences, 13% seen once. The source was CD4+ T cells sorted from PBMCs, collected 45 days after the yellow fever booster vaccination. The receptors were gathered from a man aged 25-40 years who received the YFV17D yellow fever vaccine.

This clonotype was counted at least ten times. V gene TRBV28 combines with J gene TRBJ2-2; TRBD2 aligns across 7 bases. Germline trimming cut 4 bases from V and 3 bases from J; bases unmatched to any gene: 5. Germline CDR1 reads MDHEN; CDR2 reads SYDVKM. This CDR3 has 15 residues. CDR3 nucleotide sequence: TGTGCCAGCAGTTCCCTAGCGGACTACACCGGGGAGCTGTTTTTT. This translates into CASSSLADYTGELFF.

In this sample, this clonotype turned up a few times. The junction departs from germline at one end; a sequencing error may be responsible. In nucleotides, the CDR3 is TGTGCTAGCAGCCCGGGACAGACAAATGAGCAGTTCTTC. Translation: CASSPGQTNEQFF. The rearrangement joins TRBV7-7 to TRBJ2-1, with 7 bases identical to TRBD1. Germline CDR1 SSHAT, CDR2 FNYEAQ (reference sequence). The CDR3 is made up of 13 amino acids. The full variable domain, its missing parts supplied by reference TRBV7-7 and TRBJ2-1, is GAGVSQSPRYKVTKRGQDVTLRCDPISSHATLYWYQQALGQGPEFLTYFNYEAQPDKSGLPSDRFSAERPEGSISTLTIQRTEQRDSAMYRCASSPGQTNEQFFGPGTRLTVL.

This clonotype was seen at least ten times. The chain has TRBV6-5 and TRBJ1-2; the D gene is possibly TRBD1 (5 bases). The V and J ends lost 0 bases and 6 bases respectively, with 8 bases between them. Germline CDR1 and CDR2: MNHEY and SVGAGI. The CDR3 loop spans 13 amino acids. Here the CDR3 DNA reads TGTGCCAGCAGTTACTCAGGGGTGGATGGCTACACCTTC. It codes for CASSYSGVDGYTF.

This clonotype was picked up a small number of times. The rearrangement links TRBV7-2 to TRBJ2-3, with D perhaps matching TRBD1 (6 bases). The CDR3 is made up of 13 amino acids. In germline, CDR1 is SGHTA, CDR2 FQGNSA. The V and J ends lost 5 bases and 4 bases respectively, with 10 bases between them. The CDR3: CASSGGHSDTQYF. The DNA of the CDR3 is TGTGCCAGCAGCGGGGGACACTCAGATACGCAGTATTTT.

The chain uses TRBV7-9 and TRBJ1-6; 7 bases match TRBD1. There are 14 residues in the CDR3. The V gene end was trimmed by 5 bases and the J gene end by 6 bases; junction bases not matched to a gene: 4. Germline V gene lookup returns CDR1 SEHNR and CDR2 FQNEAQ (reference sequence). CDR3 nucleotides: TGTGCCAGCAGCCGACAGGGACTTAATTCACCCCTCCACTTT. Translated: CASSRQGLNSPLHF.

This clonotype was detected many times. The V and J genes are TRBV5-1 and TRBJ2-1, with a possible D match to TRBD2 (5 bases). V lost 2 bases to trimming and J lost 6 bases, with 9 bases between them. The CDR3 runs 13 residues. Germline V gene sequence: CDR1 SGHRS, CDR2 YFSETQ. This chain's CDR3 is CASSFSGINEQFF. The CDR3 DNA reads TGCGCCAGCAGCTTCTCCGGGATCAATGAGCAGTTCTTC.

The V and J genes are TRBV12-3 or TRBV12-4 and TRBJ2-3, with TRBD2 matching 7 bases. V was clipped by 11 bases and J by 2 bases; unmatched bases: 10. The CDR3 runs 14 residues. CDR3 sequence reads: CACNGRSNTDTQYF. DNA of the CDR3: TGTGCCTGCAACGGGAGGTCCAACACAGATACGCAGTATTTT.

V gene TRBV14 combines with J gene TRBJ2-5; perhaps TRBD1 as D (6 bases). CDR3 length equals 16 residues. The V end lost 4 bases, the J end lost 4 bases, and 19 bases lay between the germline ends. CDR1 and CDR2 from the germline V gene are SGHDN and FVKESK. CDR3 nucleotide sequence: TGTGCCAGCAGCCCATCGGGACACGTAATAGCAGAGACCCAGTACTTC. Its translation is CASSPSGHVIAETQYF.

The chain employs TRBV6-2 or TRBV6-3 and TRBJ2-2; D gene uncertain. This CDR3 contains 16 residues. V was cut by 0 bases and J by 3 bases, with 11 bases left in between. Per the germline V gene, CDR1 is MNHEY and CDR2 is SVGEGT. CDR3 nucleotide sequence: TGTGCCAGCAGTTACTCCGCTTACGTCGACACCGGGGAGCTGTTTTTT. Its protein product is CASSYSAYVDTGELFF.

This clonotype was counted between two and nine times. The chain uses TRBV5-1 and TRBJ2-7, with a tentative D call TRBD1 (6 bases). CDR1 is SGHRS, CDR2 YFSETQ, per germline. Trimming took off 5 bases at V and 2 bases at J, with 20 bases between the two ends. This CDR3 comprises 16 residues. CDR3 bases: TGCGCCAGCAGACAGGGTGGGACCCTGGGTACCTACGAGCAGTACTTC. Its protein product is CASRQGGTLGTYEQYF.

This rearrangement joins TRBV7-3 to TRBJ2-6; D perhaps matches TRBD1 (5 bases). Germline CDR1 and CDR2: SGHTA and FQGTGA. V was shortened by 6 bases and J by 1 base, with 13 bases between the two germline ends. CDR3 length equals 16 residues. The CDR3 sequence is CASRDTQGSGANVLTF. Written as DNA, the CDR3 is TGTGCCAGCAGGGATACGCAGGGTTCTGGGGCCAACGTCCTGACTTTC.

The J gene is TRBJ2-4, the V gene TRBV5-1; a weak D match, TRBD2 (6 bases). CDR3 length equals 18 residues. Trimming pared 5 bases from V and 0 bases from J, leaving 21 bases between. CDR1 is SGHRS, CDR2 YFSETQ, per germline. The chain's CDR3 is CASRTMGGSAEAKNIQYF. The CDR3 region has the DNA TGCGCCAGCAGGACTATGGGGGGTTCGGCCGAAGCCAAAAACATTCAGTACTTC.

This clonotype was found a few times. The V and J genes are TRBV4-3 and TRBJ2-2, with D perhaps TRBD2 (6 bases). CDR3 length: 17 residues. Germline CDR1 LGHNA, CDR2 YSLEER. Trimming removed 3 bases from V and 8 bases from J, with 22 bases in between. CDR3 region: CASSQGPMTSSGGELFF. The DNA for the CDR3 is TGCGCCAGCAGCCAGGGACCCATGACTAGTTCCGGGGGGGAGCTGTTTTTT.

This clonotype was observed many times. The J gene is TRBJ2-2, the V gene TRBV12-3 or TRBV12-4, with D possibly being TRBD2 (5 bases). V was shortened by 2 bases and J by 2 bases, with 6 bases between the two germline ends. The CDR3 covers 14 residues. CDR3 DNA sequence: TGTGCCAGCAGTTTAAGCGGAAACACCGGGGAGCTGTTTTTT. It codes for CASSLSGNTGELFF.

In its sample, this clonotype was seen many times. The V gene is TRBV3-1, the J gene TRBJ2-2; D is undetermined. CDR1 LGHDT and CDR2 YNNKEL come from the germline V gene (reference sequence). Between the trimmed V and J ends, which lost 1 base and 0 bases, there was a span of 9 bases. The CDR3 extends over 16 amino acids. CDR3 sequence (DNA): TGTGCCAGCAGCCAAGGTCATAACTCGAACACCGGGGAGCTGTTTTTT. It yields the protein CASSQGHNSNTGELFF.

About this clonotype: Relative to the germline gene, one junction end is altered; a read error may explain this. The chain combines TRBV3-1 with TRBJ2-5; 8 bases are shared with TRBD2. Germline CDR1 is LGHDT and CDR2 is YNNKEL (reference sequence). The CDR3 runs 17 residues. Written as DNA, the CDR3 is TGTTCCAGCAGCCAAGATAGGAGCGGGAGAATGGTAGAGACCCAGTACTTC. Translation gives CSSSQDRSGRMVETQYF.

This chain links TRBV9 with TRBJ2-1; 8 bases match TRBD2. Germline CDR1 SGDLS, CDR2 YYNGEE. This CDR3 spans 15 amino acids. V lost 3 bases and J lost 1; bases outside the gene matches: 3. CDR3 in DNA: TGTGCCAGCAGCGAACTAGCGGAATCCTACAATGAGCAGTTCTTC. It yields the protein CASSELAESYNEQFF. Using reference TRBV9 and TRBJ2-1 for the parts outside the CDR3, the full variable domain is DSGVTQTPKHLITATGQRVTLRCSPRSGDLSVYWYQQSLDQGLQFLIQYYNGEERAKGNILERFSAQQFPDLHSELNLSSLELGDSALYFCASSELAESYNEQFFGPGTRLTVL.

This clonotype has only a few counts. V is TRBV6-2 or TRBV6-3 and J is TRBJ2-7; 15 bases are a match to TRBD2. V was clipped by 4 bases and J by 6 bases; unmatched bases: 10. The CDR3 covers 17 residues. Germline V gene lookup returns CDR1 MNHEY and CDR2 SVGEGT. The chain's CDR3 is CASSSDHGLAGGIEQYF. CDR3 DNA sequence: TGTGCCAGCAGTTCCGACCACGGACTAGCGGGAGGGATCGAGCAGTACTTC.

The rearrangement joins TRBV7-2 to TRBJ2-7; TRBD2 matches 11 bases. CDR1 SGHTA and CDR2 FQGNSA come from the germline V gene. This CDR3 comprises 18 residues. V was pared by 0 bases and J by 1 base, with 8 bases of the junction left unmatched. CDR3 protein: CASSLAGLAATMSYEQYF. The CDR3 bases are TGTGCCAGCAGCTTAGCGGGACTAGCGGCGACCATGTCCTACGAGCAGTACTTC.

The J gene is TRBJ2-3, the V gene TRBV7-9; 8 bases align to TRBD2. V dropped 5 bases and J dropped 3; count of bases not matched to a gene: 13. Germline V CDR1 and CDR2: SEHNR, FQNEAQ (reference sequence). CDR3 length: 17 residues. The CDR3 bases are TGTGCCAGCAGCACGCGAAGGACTAGCTCCACAACAGATACGCAGTATTTT. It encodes CASSTRRTSSTTDTQYF.

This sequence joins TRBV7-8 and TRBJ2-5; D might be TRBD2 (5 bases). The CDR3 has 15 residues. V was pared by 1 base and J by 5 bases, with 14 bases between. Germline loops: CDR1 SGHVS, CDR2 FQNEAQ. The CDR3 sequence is CASSLDMGRKETQYF. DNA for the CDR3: TGTGCCAGCAGCTTAGATATGGGGAGAAAGGAGACCCAGTACTTC.

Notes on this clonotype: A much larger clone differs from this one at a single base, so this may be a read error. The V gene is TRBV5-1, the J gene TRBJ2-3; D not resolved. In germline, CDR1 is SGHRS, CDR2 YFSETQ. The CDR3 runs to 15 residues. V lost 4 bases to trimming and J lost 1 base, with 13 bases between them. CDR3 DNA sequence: TGCGCCAGCAGCGCTTTGAGAGTAGGCACAGATACGCAGTATTTT. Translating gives CASSALRVGTDTQYF.